The sequence of this T cell receptor beta chain was determined in a study of brain T cells in children with intractable seizures. This clone was found once. Clones were sequenced by immunoSEQ multiplex PCR, and TCRdb holds only the in-frame ones, with some missing. There are about 340,000 clones in the sample; over 90% occur only once, and under 7% lies in the top ten. Time point described: blood from clinic visit 5 months post-surgery; TSC patient then seizure free. Sequencing was limited to surgery cases with top T cell transcript signatures in brain tissue. Before surgery, patients took at least one anti-epileptic drug. CDR3 length: 17 residues. V lost 3 bases to trimming and J lost 4 bases; unmatched junction nucleotides: 14. The germline gives CDR1 LGHDT, CDR2 YNNKEL (reference sequence).

The source material was peripheral blood, sampled 5 to 6 months after surgery. The chain has TRBV3-1 (or the pseudogene TRBV3-2) and TRBJ2-5, with 7 bases lining up with TRBD2. This sequence was found in a boy under three years old with tuberous sclerosis and intractable seizures. As DNA, the CDR3 is TGTGCCAGCAGCCACCACCTTGGGAGACTAGCCGGAGAGACCCAGTACTTC. Its translation is CASSHHLGRLAGETQYF.